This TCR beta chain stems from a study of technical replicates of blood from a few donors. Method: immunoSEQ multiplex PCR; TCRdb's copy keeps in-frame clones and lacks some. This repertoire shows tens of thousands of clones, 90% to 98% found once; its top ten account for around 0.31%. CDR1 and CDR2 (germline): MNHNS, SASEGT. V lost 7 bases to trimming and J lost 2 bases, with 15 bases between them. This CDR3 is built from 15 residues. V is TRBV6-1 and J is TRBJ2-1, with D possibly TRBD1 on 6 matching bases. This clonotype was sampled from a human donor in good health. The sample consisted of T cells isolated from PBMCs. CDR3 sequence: CASTVTGFTYNEQFF. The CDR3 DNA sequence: TGTGCCAGCACGGTCACAGGGTTTACCTACAATGAGCAGTTCTTC.